Listed here are 6 T cell receptor beta chains from one sample, sequenced in a study of shared T cell receptors in the human thymus. Clones were sequenced by immunoSEQ multiplex PCR, and TCRdb holds only the in-frame ones, with some missing. This table holds about 730,000 clones, 80% to 90% found once. The sample was also linked to a second study, of human thymus T cells.

The sequenced material came from thymocytes. The receptors originated from a girl less than two years old with a congenital heart defect.

This chain connects TRBV28 to TRBJ1-6; the D gene is possibly TRBD1 (5 bases). In germline, CDR1 is MDHEN, CDR2 SYDVKM. The CDR3 is 11 amino acids. V was cut by 11 bases and J by 6 bases, with 8 bases left in between. The CDR3 sequence is CASQGNSPLHF. CDR3 DNA sequence: TGTGCCTCCCAGGGTAATTCACCCCTCCACTTT.

The chain combines TRBV9 with TRBJ2-2; 7 bases fit TRBD1. The CDR3 spans 19 residues. J gave up 3 bases and V 0 bases, and 14 bases lay outside the gene matches. Germline V gene lookup returns CDR1 SGDLS and CDR2 YYNGEE. Here the CDR3 reads CASSVGPRTGSQDTGELFF. The DNA of the CDR3 is TGTGCCAGCAGCGTAGGTCCGCGGACAGGAAGTCAGGACACCGGGGAGCTGTTTTTT.

DNA of the CDR3: TGTGCCAGCAGTTTAGCCAGGGGCCAAGAAAAACTGTTTTTT. This codes for CASSLARGQEKLFF. The V call is TRBV28, the J call TRBJ1-4, with D tentatively TRBD1 (6 bases). The germline gives CDR1 MDHEN, CDR2 SYDVKM. With 2 bases removed from V and 8 bases from J, the gap between germline ends came to 12 bases. This CDR3 is 14 amino acids long.

The chain recombines TRBV2 with TRBJ2-1; possible D gene TRBD1, 6 bases. Germline lookup yields CDR1 SNHLY and CDR2 FYNNEI. The V and J ends lost 0 bases and 1 base respectively, with 10 bases between them. The CDR3 runs 16 residues. Written as DNA, the CDR3 is TGTGCCAGCAGTGAAGCTGTGCAGGGGTCCTACAATGAGCAGTTCTTC. It specifies CASSEAVQGSYNEQFF.

J is TRBJ1-1 and V is TRBV7-8, with TRBD1 matching over 8 bases. The length of the CDR3 is 20 residues. CDR1 and CDR2 from the germline V gene are SGHVS and FQNEAQ. The V gene end was trimmed by 1 base and the J gene end by 1 base; junction bases not matched to a gene: 17. CDR3 amino acids: CASSLELRRQGAEPNTEAFF. CDR3 in DNA: TGTGCCAGCAGCTTAGAGCTCCGGAGGCAGGGGGCGGAACCGAACACTGAAGCTTTCTTT.

The chain recombines TRBV2 with TRBJ1-5; no firm D call. Germline CDR1 SNHLY, CDR2 FYNNEI. The V and J ends lost 6 bases and 5 bases respectively, with 8 bases between them. The CDR3 is 12 amino acids. The CDR3 protein is CASRQNYQPQHF. CDR3 DNA: TGTGCCAGCAGACAGAACTATCAGCCCCAGCATTTT. Based on the CDR3 plus reference TRBV2 and TRBJ1-5, the full variable domain is EPEVTQTPSHQVTQMGQEVILRCVPISNHLYFYWYRQILGQKVEFLVSFYNNEISEKSEIFDDQFSVERPDGSNFTLKIRSTKLEDSAMYFCASRQNYQPQHFGDGTRLSIL.